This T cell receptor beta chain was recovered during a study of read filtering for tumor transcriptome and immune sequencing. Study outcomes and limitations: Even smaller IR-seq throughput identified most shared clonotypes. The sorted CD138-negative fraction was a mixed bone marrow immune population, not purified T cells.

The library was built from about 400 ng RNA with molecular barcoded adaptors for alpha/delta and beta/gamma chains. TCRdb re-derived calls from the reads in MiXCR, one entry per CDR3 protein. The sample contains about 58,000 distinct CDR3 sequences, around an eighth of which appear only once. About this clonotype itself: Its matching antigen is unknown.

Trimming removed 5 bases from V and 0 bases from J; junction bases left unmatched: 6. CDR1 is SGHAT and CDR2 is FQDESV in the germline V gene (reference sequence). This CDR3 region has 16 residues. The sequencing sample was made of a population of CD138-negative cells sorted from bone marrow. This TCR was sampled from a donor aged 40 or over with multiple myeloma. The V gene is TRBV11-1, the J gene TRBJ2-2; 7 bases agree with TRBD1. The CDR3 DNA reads TGTGCCAGCAGCAAAGTGGGACAGACGAACACCGGGGAGCTGTTTTTT. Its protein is CASSKVGQTNTGELFF.